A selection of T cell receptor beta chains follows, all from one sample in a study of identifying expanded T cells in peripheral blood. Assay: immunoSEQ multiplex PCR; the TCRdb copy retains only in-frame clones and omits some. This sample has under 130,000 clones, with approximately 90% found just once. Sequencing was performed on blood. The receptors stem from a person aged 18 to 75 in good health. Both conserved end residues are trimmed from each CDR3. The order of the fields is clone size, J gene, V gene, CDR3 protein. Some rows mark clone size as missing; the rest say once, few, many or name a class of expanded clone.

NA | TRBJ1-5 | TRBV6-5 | ASSYGGGNQPQH
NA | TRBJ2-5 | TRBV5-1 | ASSYGQEGETQY
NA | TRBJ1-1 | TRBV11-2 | ASSLIGTEAF
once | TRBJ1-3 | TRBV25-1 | ASSEQASSGNTIY
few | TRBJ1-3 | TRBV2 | ASSTTGNTIY
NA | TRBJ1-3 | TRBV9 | ASSVGGLIGNTIY
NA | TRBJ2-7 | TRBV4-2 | ASSPRTVSSYEQY
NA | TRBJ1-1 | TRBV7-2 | ASTKNPPGAGTEAF
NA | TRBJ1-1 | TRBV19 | ASSMHRDRGISGTEAF
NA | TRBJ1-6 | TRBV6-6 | ASSYSLALNSPLH
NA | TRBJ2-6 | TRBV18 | ASSRRVPGQIDSGANVLT
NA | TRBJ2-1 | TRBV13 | ASSLGSYVSEQF
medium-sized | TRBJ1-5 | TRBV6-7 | ASSYGQAPVNQPQH
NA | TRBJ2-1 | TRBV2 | ASRPGLASDSEQF
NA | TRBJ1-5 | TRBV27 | ASGDLYSNQPQH
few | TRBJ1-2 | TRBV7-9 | ASSRRGGLANYGYT
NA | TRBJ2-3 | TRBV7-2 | ASSLRRGDTQY
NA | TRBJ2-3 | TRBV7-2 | ASSLALLAGGPNTQY
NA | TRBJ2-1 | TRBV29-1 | SVPTGSSYNEQF
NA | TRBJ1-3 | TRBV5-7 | ASSVGPPGNTIY
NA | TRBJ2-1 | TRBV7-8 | ASSWVPGLAGEGAEQF
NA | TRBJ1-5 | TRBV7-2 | ASSLLNQPQH
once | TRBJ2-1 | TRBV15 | ATSVENLNPSIEQF
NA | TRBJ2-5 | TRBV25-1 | ASSEIGAGEETQY
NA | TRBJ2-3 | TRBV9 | ASSGHIPPDTQY
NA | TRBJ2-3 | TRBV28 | ASRLQADTQY
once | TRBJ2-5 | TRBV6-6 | ASSSEGGQETQY
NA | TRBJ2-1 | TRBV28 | ASSLDKGRIVNEQF
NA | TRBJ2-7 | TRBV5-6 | ASSWEISGEQY
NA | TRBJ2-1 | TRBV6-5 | ASRTGGSSYNEQF
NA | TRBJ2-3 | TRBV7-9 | ASSGPGAGDTQY